In its sample, the clone carrying this TCR beta chain was seen once. Authors' data handling: Reference gene primer amplification gave nucleated cell count estimates. Profiled with immunoSEQ multiplex PCR; TCRdb holds only in-frame clones, not every one. Clone size and V and J calls were adopted from that table, with D and trimming inferred from the DNA. The data hold roughly 230,000 clones, with around 84% observed a single time. This record belongs to a study of blood T cell repertoires in COVID-19. Turning to the study itself: PBMCs, B-cell-depleted T cells, or T cells were the source of the cDNA or gDNA that made up the material.

Adults between roughly 18 and 89 years of age took part from fewer than 30 US areas. Trimming took off 10 bases at V and 7 bases at J, with 20 bases between the two ends. CDR3 length: 15 amino acids. The germline V gene has CDR1 MNHEY and CDR2 SVGAGI. The sequencing sample was made of PBMCs or T cells enriched from blood (not recorded which). This rearrangement joins TRBV6-5 to TRBJ1-6; D might be TRBD1 (6 bases). This receptor was obtained from a woman between 50 and 59 years old who had been exposed to COVID-19. CDR3 amino acids: CATKPNRVGNSPLHF. In nucleotides, the CDR3 is TGTGCCACCAAACCTAACAGGGTCGGCAATTCACCCCTCCACTTT.